This T cell receptor beta chain was sequenced during a study of regulatory T cells in long-lasting Graves disease. General observations from the study: Study of thyroid tissue was not done, with only peripheral blood studied. Patients with persistent Graves' had lower TCR diversity than newly diagnosed patients.

Time point of the sample: persistent/refractory GD, antithyroid drugs over 5 years with positive TRAb. PBMCs provided the RNA from which the TCR library was made. Patients with Graves' disease were diagnosed by American Thyroid Association guidelines. Construction of TCR beta libraries relied on iRepertoire HTBI primers and on Arm-PCR targeting CDR3 regions. TCRdb used MiXCR to reprocess the multiplex PCR reads, holding one entry per CDR3 protein. Among roughly 400,000 distinct CDR3 sequences listed, less than 25% were seen once. The CDR3 length is 17 residues. The V gene's germline CDR1 is MNHNS and CDR2 SASEGT. V was pared by 5 bases and J by 0 bases, with 10 bases of the junction left unmatched. Points on this clonotype: Its specificity is not known.

The chain has TRBV6-1 and TRBJ2-5, with 9 bases that match TRBD2. The TCR sequence derives from a female donor with Graves disease. The sample consisted of peripheral blood mononuclear cells (PBMCs), taken when the disease was refractory, from a patient treated with antithyroid drugs. CDR3 in DNA: TGTGCCAGCAGTCGGGGGGCTAGCGGGATATACCAAGAGACCCAGTACTTC. Its translation: CASSRGASGIYQETQYF.